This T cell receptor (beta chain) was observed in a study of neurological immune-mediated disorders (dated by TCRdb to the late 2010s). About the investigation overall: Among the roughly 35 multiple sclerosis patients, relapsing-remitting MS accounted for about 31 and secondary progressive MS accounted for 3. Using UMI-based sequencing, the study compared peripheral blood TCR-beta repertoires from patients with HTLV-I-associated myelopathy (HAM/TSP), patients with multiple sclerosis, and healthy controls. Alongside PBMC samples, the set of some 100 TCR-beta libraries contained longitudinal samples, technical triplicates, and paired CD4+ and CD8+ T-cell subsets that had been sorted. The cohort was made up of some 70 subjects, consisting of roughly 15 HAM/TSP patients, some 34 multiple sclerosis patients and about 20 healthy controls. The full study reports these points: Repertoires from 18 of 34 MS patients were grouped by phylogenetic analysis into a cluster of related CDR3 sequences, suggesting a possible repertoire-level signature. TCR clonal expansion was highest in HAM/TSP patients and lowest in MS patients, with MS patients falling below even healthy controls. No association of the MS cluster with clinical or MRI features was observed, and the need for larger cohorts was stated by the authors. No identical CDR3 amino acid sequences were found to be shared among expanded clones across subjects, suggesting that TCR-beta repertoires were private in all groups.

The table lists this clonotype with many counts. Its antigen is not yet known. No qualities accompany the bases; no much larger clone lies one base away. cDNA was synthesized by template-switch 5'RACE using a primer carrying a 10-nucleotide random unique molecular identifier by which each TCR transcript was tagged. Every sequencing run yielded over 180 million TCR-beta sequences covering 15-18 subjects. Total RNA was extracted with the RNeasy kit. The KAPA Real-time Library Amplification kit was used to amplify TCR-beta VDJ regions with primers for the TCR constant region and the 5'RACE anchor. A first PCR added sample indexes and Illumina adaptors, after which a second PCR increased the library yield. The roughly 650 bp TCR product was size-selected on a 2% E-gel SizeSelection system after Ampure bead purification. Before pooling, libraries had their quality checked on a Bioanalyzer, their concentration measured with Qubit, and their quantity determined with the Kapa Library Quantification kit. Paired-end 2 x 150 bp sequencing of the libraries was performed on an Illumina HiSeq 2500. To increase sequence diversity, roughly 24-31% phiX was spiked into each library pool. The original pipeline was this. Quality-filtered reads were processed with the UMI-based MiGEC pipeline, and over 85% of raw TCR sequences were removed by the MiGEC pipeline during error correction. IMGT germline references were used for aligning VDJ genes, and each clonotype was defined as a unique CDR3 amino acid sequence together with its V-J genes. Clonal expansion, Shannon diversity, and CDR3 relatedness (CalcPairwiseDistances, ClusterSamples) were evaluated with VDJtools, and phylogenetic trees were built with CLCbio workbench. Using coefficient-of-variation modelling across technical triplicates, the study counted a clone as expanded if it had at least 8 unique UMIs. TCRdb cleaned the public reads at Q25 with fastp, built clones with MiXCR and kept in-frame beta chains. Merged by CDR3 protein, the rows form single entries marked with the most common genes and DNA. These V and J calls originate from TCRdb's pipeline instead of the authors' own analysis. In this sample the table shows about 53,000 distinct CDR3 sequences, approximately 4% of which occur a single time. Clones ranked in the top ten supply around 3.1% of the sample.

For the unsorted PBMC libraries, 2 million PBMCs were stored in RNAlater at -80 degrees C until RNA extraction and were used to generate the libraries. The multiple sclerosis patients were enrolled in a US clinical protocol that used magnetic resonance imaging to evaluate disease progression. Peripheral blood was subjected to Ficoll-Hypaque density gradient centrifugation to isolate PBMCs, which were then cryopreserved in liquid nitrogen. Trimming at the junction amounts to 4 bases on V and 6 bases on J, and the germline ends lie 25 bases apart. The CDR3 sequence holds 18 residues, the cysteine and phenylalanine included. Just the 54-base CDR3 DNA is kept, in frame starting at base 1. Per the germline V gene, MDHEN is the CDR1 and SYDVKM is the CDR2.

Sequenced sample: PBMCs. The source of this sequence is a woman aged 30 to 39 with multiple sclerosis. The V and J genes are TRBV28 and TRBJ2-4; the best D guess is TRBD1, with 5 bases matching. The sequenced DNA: TGTGCCAGCAGTTCACTTAAACTCGCCAGACAGATAATAAACATTCAGTACTTC. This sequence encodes CASSSLKLARQIINIQYF. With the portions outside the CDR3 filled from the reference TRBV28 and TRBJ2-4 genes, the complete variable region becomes DVKVTQSSRYLVKRTGEKVFLECVQDMDHENMFWYRQDPGLGLRLIYFSYDVKMKEKGDIPEGYSVSREKKERFSLILESASTNQTSMYLCASSSLKLARQIINIQYFGAGTRLSVL.